This entry lists 17 T cell receptor beta chains sequenced from one sample in a study of blood T cells in healthy people across ages. Together with a sample-barcoded 5' primer, a J-beta primer mix was included in a second PCR lasting about 7 to 11 cycles. Each CDR3 protein gets one entry after TCRdb re-called the 5' RACE reads with MiXCR. The data hold approximately 810,000 distinct CDR3 sequences, with about 34% observed a single time. The source material was blood. Receptors were obtained from a man aged 18 to 29 in good health.

This clonotype has at least ten counts. The V gene is TRBV12-3 or TRBV12-4, the J gene TRBJ2-3; D might be TRBD1 (6 bases). Trimming took off 5 bases at V and 1 base at J, with 10 bases between the two ends. CDR3 length equals 14 residues. The CDR3 DNA reads TGTGCCAGCAGTCAGGGGATCGGCACAGATACGCAGTATTTT. Translation gives CASSQGIGTDTQYF.

This chain connects TRBV29-1 to TRBJ1-1; D not resolved. The CDR3 spans 10 residues. The germline V gene encodes CDR1 SQVTM and CDR2 ANQGSEA. V was trimmed by 4 bases and J by 6 bases, leaving 6 bases between them. This CDR3 reads CSVGVAEAFF. CDR3 nucleotides: TGCAGCGTTGGCGTCGCTGAAGCTTTCTTT.

This chain connects TRBV27 to TRBJ2-1; D possibly uses TRBD1 or TRBD2 (6 bases each). V lost 3 bases and J lost 9, with 18 bases in between. This CDR3 is built from 15 residues. The germline V gene has CDR1 MNHEY and CDR2 SMNVEV (reference sequence). The CDR3 DNA reads TGTGCCAGCAGTTTGGGACAAACTGAGGGAGGTGAGCAGTTCTTC. It codes for CASSLGQTEGGEQFF.

This clonotype occurred once. The chain combines TRBV4-1 with TRBJ2-2; 10 nucleotides match TRBD2. The ends lost 3 bases at V and 0 bases at J; junction bases unmatched: 1. Germline CDR1 MGHRA, CDR2 YSYEKL. The CDR3 has 16 residues. The CDR3 sequence: CASSQGLAPNTGELFF. CDR3 nucleotides: TGCGCCAGCAGCCAGGGACTAGCGCCGAACACCGGGGAGCTGTTTTTT.

The sample holds a few counts of this clonotype. The rearrangement joins TRBV3-1 to TRBJ2-4, with a weak D call TRBD1 (6 bases). V lost 5 bases, J lost 6 bases, and 14 bases lay in between. This CDR3 is 14 amino acids long. CDR1 and CDR2 from the germline V gene are LGHDT and YNNKEL (reference sequence). CDR3 coding DNA: TGTGCCAGCAGCGATCCCGGACAGTCAAACATTCAGTACTTC. This encodes CASSDPGQSNIQYF. Filled out from reference TRBV3-1 and TRBJ2-4, the complete variable domain reads DTAVSQTPKYLVTQMGNDKSIKCEQNLGHDTMYWYKQDSKKFLKIMFSYNNKELIINETVPNRFSPKSPDKAHLNLHINSLELGDSAVYFCASSDPGQSNIQYFGAGTRLSVL.

The rearrangement links TRBV20-1 to TRBJ2-1; maybe TRBD2 (5 bases). This CDR3 has 16 amino acids. Trimming removed 0 bases at V and 1 base at J, with 13 bases between. Germline CDR1 DFQATT, CDR2 SNEGSKA (reference sequence). The CDR3 region is CSARDRLRRSYNEQFF. For the CDR3, the DNA is TGCAGTGCTAGAGATCGCTTGCGGAGGTCCTACAATGAGCAGTTCTTC.

This chain uses TRBV27 with TRBJ2-1, with D possibly TRBD2 on 5 matching bases. The V end lost 2 bases, the J end lost 4 bases, and 21 bases lay between the germline ends. The CDR3 has 18 residues. The germline gives CDR1 MNHEY, CDR2 SMNVEV (reference sequence). The CDR3 loop is CASSLKYALRDLYNEQFF. For the CDR3, the DNA is TGTGCCAGCAGTTTAAAGTACGCGCTGAGGGATCTATACAATGAGCAGTTCTTC.

The chain recombines TRBV5-1 with TRBJ2-1; the D gene is possibly TRBD2 (5 bases). Trimming removed 4 bases at V and 7 bases at J, with 15 bases between. Germline assignment: CDR1 SGHRS and CDR2 YFSETQ. This CDR3 has 14 residues. CDR3 region: CASSVPRGGNEQFF. For the CDR3, the DNA is TGCGCCAGCAGCGTGCCCCGGGGTGGGAATGAGCAGTTCTTC.

This clonotype showed up many times. The chain couples TRBV5-1 to TRBJ2-7, with a weak D call TRBD1 (6 bases). With 4 bases removed from V and 2 bases from J, the gap between germline ends came to 13 bases. CDR3 length: 14 amino acids. Germline CDR1 is SGHRS and CDR2 is YFSETQ. The CDR3 DNA sequence: TGCGCCAGCAGCAGAACGGGACAACCCTACGAGCAGTACTTC. This encodes CASSRTGQPYEQYF.

This clonotype came up once. The chain couples TRBV7-3 to TRBJ2-1; D might be TRBD1 (6 bases). This CDR3 spans 14 amino acids. Per germline, CDR1 SGHTA and CDR2 FQGTGA. Deletions cut 5 bases from V and 6 bases from J, with 14 bases between. In nucleotides, the CDR3 is TGTGCCAGCAGCGCCTTACAGGGCTCCAATGAGCAGTTCTTC. Amino acids: CASSALQGSNEQFF.

This clonotype appeared many times. The chain joins TRBV4-1 to TRBJ2-4; TRBD1 or TRBD2 may be the D gene (5 bases each). The germline V gene encodes CDR1 MGHRA and CDR2 YSYEKL. Trimming removed 3 bases at V and 0 bases at J, with 15 bases between. The CDR3 consists of 17 residues. CDR3 region: CASSQMWDRVAKNIQYF. CDR3 in DNA: TGCGCCAGCAGCCAGATGTGGGACCGTGTAGCCAAAAACATTCAGTACTTC.

The chain combines TRBV7-2 with TRBJ2-1; the D gene is possibly TRBD2 (5 bases). Germline loops: CDR1 SGHTA, CDR2 FQGNSA. V lost 3 bases and J lost 5, with 8 bases in between. This CDR3 comprises 13 residues. The CDR3 DNA is TGTGCCAGCAGCTTTCCCGGGAACAATGAGCAGTTCTTC. Protein sequence: CASSFPGNNEQFF.

A few counts support this clonotype. This chain uses TRBV7-2 with TRBJ1-2; D gene ambiguous. The CDR3 length is 10 residues. The V gene's germline CDR1 is SGHTA and CDR2 FQGNSA. Trimming cost V 1 base and J 7 bases, with 1 base left between them. The CDR3 coding sequence is TGTGCCAGCAGCTTAGGTGGCTACACCTTC. It translates to CASSLGGYTF.

This clonotype was seen a handful of times. The chain has TRBV5-5 and TRBJ1-5; tentative D call: TRBD1 (5 bases). The CDR3 has 16 residues. V dropped 0 bases and J dropped 5 bases, with 15 bases sitting between them. Germline V lookup: CDR1 SGHKS, CDR2 YYEKEE (reference sequence). The CDR3: CASSLAPDSTYQPQHF. The CDR3 DNA sequence: TGTGCCAGCAGCTTGGCCCCTGACAGCACTTATCAGCCCCAGCATTTT.

This clonotype was detected a few times. The chain employs TRBV5-1 and TRBJ2-1; tentatively, D is TRBD2 (7 bases). The ends were cut back, 5 bases at V and 7 bases at J, with 22 bases in the middle. Per germline, CDR1 SGHRS and CDR2 YFSETQ. The CDR3 length is 16 residues. The CDR3 spells CASRPDLRRGANEQFF. CDR3 in DNA: TGCGCCAGCAGACCAGACCTAAGACGGGGGGCGAATGAGCAGTTCTTC.

Concerning this clonotype itself: One base away lies a much larger clone, so this may be a sequencing read error. The CDR3 carries no conserved terminal phenylalanine or tryptophan, so it likely arises from a read error. The chain employs TRBV10-3 and TRBJ2-1, with a weak D call TRBD1 (5 bases). With 0 bases removed from V and 5 bases from J, the gap between germline ends came to 14 bases. Germline CDR1 and CDR2: ENHRY and SYGVKD. The CDR3 spans 16 residues. CDR3 DNA sequence: TGTGCCATCAGTGAGTCGGTCAGGGAAGCCCACAATGAGCAGTTCTTA. Its protein product is CAISESVREAHNEQFL.

In its sample, this clonotype was seen many times. The V gene is TRBV7-2, the J gene TRBJ1-2; 9 bases match TRBD1. This CDR3 is built from 15 residues. The V gene's germline CDR1 is SGHTA and CDR2 FQGNSA. Trimming at V came to 5 bases and at J to 0 bases, leaving 4 bases not matched to a gene. The CDR3 coding sequence is TGTGCCAGCAGCCCCTGGGACAGGGCTAACTATGGCTACACCTTC. This translates into CASSPWDRANYGYTF. The whole variable domain, filled in from reference TRBV7-2 and TRBJ1-2, reads GAGVSQSPSNKVTEKGKDVELRCDPISGHTALYWYRQSLGQGLEFLIYFQGNSAPDKSGLPSDRFSAERTGGSVSTLTIQRTQQEDSAVYLCASSPWDRANYGYTFGSGTRLTVV.